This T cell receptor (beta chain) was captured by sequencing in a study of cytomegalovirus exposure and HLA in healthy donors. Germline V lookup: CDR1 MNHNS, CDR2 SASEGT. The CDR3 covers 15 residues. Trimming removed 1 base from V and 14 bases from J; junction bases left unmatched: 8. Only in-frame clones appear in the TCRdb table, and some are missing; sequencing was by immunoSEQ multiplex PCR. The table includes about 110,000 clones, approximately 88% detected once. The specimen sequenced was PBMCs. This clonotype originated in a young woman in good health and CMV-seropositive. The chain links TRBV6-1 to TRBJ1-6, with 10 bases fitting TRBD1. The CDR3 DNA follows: TGTGCCAGCAGTGAAGAGGACAGGGGGATCCGAACCCTCCACTTT. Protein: CASSEEDRGIRTLHF.